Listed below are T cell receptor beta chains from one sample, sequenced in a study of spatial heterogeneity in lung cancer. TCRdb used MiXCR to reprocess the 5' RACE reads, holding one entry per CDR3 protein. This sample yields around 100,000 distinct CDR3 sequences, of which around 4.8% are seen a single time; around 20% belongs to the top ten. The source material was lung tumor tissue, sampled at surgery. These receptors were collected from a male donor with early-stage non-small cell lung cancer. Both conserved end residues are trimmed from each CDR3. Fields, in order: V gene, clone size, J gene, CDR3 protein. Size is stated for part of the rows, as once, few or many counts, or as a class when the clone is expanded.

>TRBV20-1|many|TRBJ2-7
SASWRDGYEQY
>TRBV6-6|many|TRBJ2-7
ASSYSTQLLLRPYEQY
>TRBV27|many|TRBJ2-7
ASSPGSGLSSYEQY
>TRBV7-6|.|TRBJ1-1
ASRDRDTEAF
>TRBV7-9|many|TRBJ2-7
ASSGTSGFLSLYEQY
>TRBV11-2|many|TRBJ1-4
ASCVSTGEKLF
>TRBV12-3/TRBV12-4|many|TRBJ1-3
ASSLSVAHTIY
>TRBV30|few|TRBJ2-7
AWSWEGSEQY
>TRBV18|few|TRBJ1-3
ASSPKIGEAGNTIY
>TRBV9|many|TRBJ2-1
ASSVAGTRGYEQF
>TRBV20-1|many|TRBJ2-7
SARPTPIREQY
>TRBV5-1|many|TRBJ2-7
ASSLSPLYEQY
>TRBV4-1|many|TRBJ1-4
ASSQDLDRYEKLF
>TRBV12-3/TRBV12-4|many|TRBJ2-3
ASSLSDGSVVTDTQY
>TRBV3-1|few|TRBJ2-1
ASSPATYNEQF
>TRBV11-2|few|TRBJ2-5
ASTITTPSGLAGQETQY
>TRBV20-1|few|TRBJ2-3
SAQRELGDTQY
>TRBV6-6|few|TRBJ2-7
ASSSSEGGPYEQY
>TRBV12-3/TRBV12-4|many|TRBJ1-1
ASSLEGEGLGPRGTEAF
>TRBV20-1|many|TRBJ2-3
SARGLGTTSTDTQY
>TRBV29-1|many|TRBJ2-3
SQTGGGDTQY
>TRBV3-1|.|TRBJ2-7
ASSQNLAPSYEQY
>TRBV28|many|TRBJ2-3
ATRLAGGTDTQY
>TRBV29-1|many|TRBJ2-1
SVEDRASGNDEQF
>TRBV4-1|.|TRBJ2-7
ASSPSGRENYEQY
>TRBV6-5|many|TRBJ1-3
ASSYSMASSGNTIY
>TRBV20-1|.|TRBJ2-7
SAEAQSEQY
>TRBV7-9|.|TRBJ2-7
ASSPGSTWEQY
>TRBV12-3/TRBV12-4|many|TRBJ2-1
ASSLGGSYNEQF
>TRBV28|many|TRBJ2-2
ASRGRVKTGELF
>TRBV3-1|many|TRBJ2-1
ASSQGFPHPQF
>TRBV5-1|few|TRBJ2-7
ASKQGGPYEQY
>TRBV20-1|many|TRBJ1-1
SASTGVLVTEAF
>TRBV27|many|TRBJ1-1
ASRMYLDTEAF
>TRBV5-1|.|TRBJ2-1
ASSPVAGGTHNEQF
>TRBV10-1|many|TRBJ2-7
ASSHRGDEQY
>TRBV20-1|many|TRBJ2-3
SARDYAADTQY
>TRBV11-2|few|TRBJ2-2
ASSLRRLAVNTGELF
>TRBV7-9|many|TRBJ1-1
ASSWTGSVFGTEAF
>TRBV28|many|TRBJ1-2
ASKGLYGYT
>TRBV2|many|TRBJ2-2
ASNVVAGELF
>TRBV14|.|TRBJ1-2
ASSHGGTGYGYT
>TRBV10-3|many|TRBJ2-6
ATGRDRTSGANVLT
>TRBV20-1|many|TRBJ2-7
SARGGPSAYEQY
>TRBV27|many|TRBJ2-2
ASSLGGPGELF
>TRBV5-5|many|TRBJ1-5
ASSLIPRTGLQPQH
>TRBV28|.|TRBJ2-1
ASILPGTANEQF
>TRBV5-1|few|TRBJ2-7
ASSPGSTGRGYEQY
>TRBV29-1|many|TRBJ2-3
SVAGTSGRDTDTQY